This T cell receptor (beta chain) was sequenced for a study of T-cell memory formation after mild COVID-19. At the level of the study: Clustering of TCRs was largely donor specific.

Study observations and caveats: Detection of some responders pre-infection suggested pre-existing cross-reactive memory T cells participated. Nothing confirmed that second-wave clones peaking on day 37 were specific for SARS-CoV-2. Among contracting clones, CD4+ were mainly CM/EM and CD8+ enriched in EMRA.

This clonotype was recorded a few times. Antigen specificity is unknown. Trimming stripped 1 base from V and 12 bases from J, with 10 bases between. Per germline, CDR1 GTSNPN and CDR2 SVGIG (reference sequence). This CDR3 has 11 residues. Via MiXCR, TCRdb re-called the 5' RACE reads, giving one row per CDR3 protein. The repertoire has about 470,000 distinct CDR3 sequences, about 23% of them found once; the top ten carry around an eighth. Source material: PBMCs or a T cell subset sorted from them (not recorded which). V and J are TRBV30 and TRBJ2-1, with D perhaps matching TRBD1 (6 bases). The TCR was taken from an adult woman who had mild COVID-19 (a few samples of this study predate the infection). Cell type and time point are not known. Here the CDR3 reads CAWSAQGRQFF. DNA for the CDR3: TGTGCCTGGAGTGCACAGGGTAGGCAGTTCTTC.